Listed below are T cell receptor beta chains from one sample, sequenced in a study of blood T cell repertoires in COVID-19. Sequenced by immunoSEQ multiplex PCR; TCRdb stores in-frame clones only, minus some. The repertoire holds some 300,000 clones, with roughly 89% as singletons. Sequences were obtained from PBMCs or T cells enriched from blood (not recorded which). These receptors all come from a woman in her thirties or forties who had recovered from COVID-19. Both conserved end residues are part of each CDR3. The order of the fields is J gene, V gene, CDR3 length, clone size, D gene, CDR3 protein, CDR3 DNA. The D gene is left open where the match is weak. Rows may omit the clone size; those that give it use once, few, many or a size class.

>TRBJ2-1|TRBV3-1/TRBV3-2|15|-|-
CASSQGRGPRYEQFF
TGTGCCAGCAGCCAAGGGCGGGGCCCTCGGTATGAGCAGTTCTTC
>TRBJ1-2|TRBV20-1|12|-|-
CSASRGSYGYTF
TGCAGTGCTAGTAGGGGCAGCTATGGCTACACCTTC
>TRBJ2-3|TRBV5-4|13|once|-
CASSLPGSDTQYF
TGTGCCAGCAGCTTGCCAGGGTCAGATACGCAGTATTTT
>TRBJ1-5|TRBV7-8|15|-|-
CASIPGGYSNQPQHF
TGTGCCAGCATTCCCGGGGGTTATAGCAATCAGCCCCAGCATTTT
>TRBJ2-3|TRBV3-1/TRBV3-2|16|-|TRBD2
CASSQRLAGGTDTQYF
TGTGCCAGCAGCCAAAGACTAGCGGGGGGAACAGATACGCAGTATTTT
>TRBJ1-2|TRBV28|15|-|TRBD1
CASSTAGTGGGGYTF
TGTGCCAGCAGTACTGCCGGGACAGGGGGCGGTGGCTACACCTTC
>TRBJ2-4|TRBV30|15|-|TRBD1
CAWSKRGRQGYIQYF
TGTGCCTGGAGTAAGAGAGGACGACAGGGCTACATTCAGTACTTC
>TRBJ2-7|TRBV2|14|-|TRBD1
CASRPGTGAYEQYF
TGTGCCAGCAGACCCGGGACAGGGGCCTACGAGCAGTACTTC
>TRBJ2-7|TRBV27|17|-|TRBD2
CASSLRIGLAGAYEQYF
TGTGCCAGCAGTTTGAGAATTGGGCTAGCGGGGGCCTACGAGCAGTACTTC
>TRBJ1-1|TRBV18|14|-|-
CASSPKTDNTEAFF
TGTGCCAGCTCACCGAAGACAGATAACACTGAAGCTTTCTTT
>TRBJ2-7|TRBV14|16|-|TRBD2
CASSLTRGGPSYEQYF
TGTGCCAGCAGCCTCACCCGGGGGGGTCCTTCCTACGAGCAGTACTTC
>TRBJ2-7|TRBV6-5|15|-|-
CASSLGPGERYEQYF
TGTGCCAGCAGCTTAGGCCCAGGGGAGCGTTACGAGCAGTACTTC
>TRBJ2-5|TRBV30|16|-|TRBD2
CAWSTGTSGGQETQYF
TGTGCCTGGAGTACTGGGACTAGCGGGGGTCAAGAGACCCAGTACTTC
>TRBJ1-3|TRBV10-1|12|-|-
CASGHSGNTIYF
TGCGCCAGCGGCCACTCTGGAAACACCATATATTTT